This T cell receptor beta chain was captured by sequencing in a study of cytomegalovirus exposure and HLA in healthy donors. Concerning this clone: Its antigen is still unknown.

CDR1 is SGHDN and CDR2 is FVKESK in the germline V gene. The CDR3 length is 14 residues. The trim removed 0 bases at V and 8 bases at J, leaving 4 bases unmatched. Profiling relied on immunoSEQ multiplex PCR, and the TCRdb table lists in-frame clones only, not all of them. In the table there are 150,000 to 200,000 clones, 91% of which are singletons. Broader study findings: Some public TCRs appeared in many individuals, while most sequences were rare. Associated with cytomegalovirus, according to the listing, were 150 to 200 TCR beta chains. Subsequent analysis of the roughly 120 validation repertoires found a tendency for first-cohort TCR clusters to co-occur. Reports indicated that the classifier achieved high specificity and sensitivity in diagnosing cytomegalovirus status.

The sequence derives from a woman between 18 and 29 years old in good health and CMV-seropositive. The sequencing input was PBMCs. V gene TRBV14 combines with J gene TRBJ2-4, with 7 bases aligning to TRBD2. For the CDR3, the DNA is TGTGCCAGCAGCCAAGAAAAGGGGAGGGACATTCAGTACTTC. It specifies CASSQEKGRDIQYF. Together with reference TRBV14 and TRBJ2-4, the CDR3 gives the full variable domain: EAGVTQFPSHSVIEKGQTVTLRCDPISGHDNLYWYRRVMGKEIKFLLHFVKESKQDESGMPNNRFLAERTGGTYSTLKVQPAELEDSGVYFCASSQEKGRDIQYFGAGTRLSVL.